The text below deals with one T cell receptor beta chain. Its antigen remains unidentified. Trimming at V came to 5 bases and at J to 7 bases, leaving 5 bases not matched to a gene. Germline V lookup: CDR1 SNHLY, CDR2 FYNNEI. The CDR3 has 13 residues. Method: immunoSEQ multiplex PCR; TCRdb's copy keeps in-frame clones and lacks some. Of around 94,000 clones listed, around nine tenths are singletons. The record originates from a study of siplizumab effects on memory and regulatory T cells. Study-wide results and caveats: No assignable naive or memory phenotype existed for roughly 75-97% of proliferating CD4+ or CD8+ clones. Sequences below about 10^-5 frequency were poorly captured, limiting mapping of alloreactive clones.

Sequenced: CD4+ T cells sorted from blood. This sequence originates from a human donor in good health. V usage is TRBV2 and J usage is TRBJ1-1; 9 nucleotides align to TRBD1. CDR3 amino acids: CASSSTGGIEAFF. CDR3 DNA: TGTGCCAGCAGTTCGACAGGGGGGATTGAAGCTTTCTTT.